This passage covers 32 T cell receptor beta chains from one sample sequenced in a study of cytomegalovirus exposure and HLA in healthy donors (TCRdb year 2017). Library construction relied on the immunoSEQ multiplex PCR assay. For the multiplex PCR, a mixture combining 60 forward primers for TCR Vbeta segments and 13 reverse primers for TCR Jbeta segments was used. What TCRdb holds here is the immuneACCESS table cut down to in-frame rearrangements. Part of the clones is not present; checked against another copy, under half of the missing clones reflect an unresolved V gene, and the others are unexplained. The sample contains roughly 120,000 clones, 70% to 75% of them found a single time. The top ten constitute more than 1.5% of the sample. The sample comprised PBMCs. The receptor set was obtained from a woman under 30 in good health and CMV-seronegative.

The chain is built from TRBV2 and TRBJ1-2, with D unresolved. From germline, CDR1 is SNHLY and CDR2 FYNNEI. V dropped 5 bases and J dropped 1 base, with 11 bases sitting between them. This CDR3 is 14 amino acids long. CDR3 bases: TGTGCCAGCAGTTCTGATCGACTTAACTATGGCTACACCTTC. Its translation: CASSSDRLNYGYTF.

This chain's CDR3 is CASSLDLYEQYF. CDR3 nucleotide sequence: TGTGCCAGCAGCTTAGATCTCTACGAGCAGTACTTC. The chain couples TRBV7-2 to TRBJ2-7; no definite D call. Germline V lookup: CDR1 SGHTA, CDR2 FQGNSA. Trimming stripped 1 base from V and 3 bases from J, with 4 bases between. This CDR3 has 12 residues.

This clone was recorded once. The chain combines TRBV4-1 with TRBJ2-5; 7 positions match TRBD2. In germline, CDR1 is MGHRA, CDR2 YSYEKL. The CDR3 consists of 17 residues. V shed 0 bases, J shed 5 bases, and the junction held 12 bases outside the gene matches. CDR3 in DNA: TGCGCCAGCAGCCAAGACGGGTTGACTAGCCGAGGGGAGACCCAGTACTTC. Protein: CASSQDGLTSRGETQYF.

The CDR3 loop is CASSLEGRADGYTF. CDR3 bases: TGCGCCAGCAGCTTGGAAGGCAGGGCGGATGGCTACACCTTC. J is TRBJ1-2 and V is TRBV5-1; D perhaps matches TRBD1 (5 bases). The CDR3 has 14 amino acids. The V end lost 0 bases, the J end lost 6 bases, and 12 bases lay between the germline ends. Germline V gene sequence: CDR1 SGHRS, CDR2 YFSETQ.

The chain combines TRBV25-1 with TRBJ1-3; no definite D call. V dropped 8 bases and J dropped 4 bases, with 15 bases sitting between them. Germline V gives CDR1 MGHDK, CDR2 SYGVNS. The CDR3 loop spans 14 amino acids. CDR3 sequence: CASSTWRAGNTIYF. The CDR3 DNA sequence: TGTGCCAGCTCAACTTGGAGGGCAGGAAACACCATATATTTT. The full variable domain, rest sourced from reference TRBV25-1 and TRBJ1-3, is EADIYQTPRYLVIGTGKKITLECSQTMGHDKMYWYQQDPGMELHLIHYSYGVNSTEKGDLSSESTVSRIRTEHFPLTLESARPSHTSQYLCASSTWRAGNTIYFGEGSWLTVV.

The CDR3 reads CASSSPSTNTEAFF. The CDR3 DNA follows: TGTGCCAGCAGTTCTCCCAGTACGAACACTGAAGCTTTCTTT. The chain carries TRBV28 and TRBJ1-1, with D unresolved. The CDR3 has 14 residues. Germline CDR1 MDHEN, CDR2 SYDVKM. The germline V and J ends were trimmed by 4 bases and 1 base, with 10 bases remaining between them.

This chain uses TRBV4-2 with TRBJ2-5, with 11 bases matching TRBD2. The CDR3 totals 16 residues. V trimming: 4 bases; J trimming: 4 bases; junction bases outside the gene matches: 8. Germline V lookup: CDR1 LGHNA, CDR2 YNFKEQ. The CDR3 DNA sequence: TGTGCCAGCAGCCCGAAAGTCACTAGCGGGGGAGAGACCCAGTACTTC. Amino acid sequence: CASSPKVTSGGETQYF.

Remarks on this clone: Distinct nucleotide sequences in the sample also encode this CDR3. The chain couples TRBV28 to TRBJ1-5; D gene unclear. Trimming removed 3 bases at V and 2 bases at J, with 5 bases between. Germline lookup yields CDR1 MDHEN and CDR2 SYDVKM. The CDR3 covers 13 residues. The CDR3 reads CASSFGGNQPQHF. CDR3 nucleotide sequence: TGTGCCAGCAGTTTCGGGGGCAATCAGCCCCAGCATTTT. The full variable domain, rest sourced from reference TRBV28 and TRBJ1-5, is DVKVTQSSRYLVKRTGEKVFLECVQDMDHENMFWYRQDPGLGLRLIYFSYDVKMKEKGDIPEGYSVSREKKERFSLILESASTNQTSMYLCASSFGGNQPQHFGDGTRLSIL.

The chain uses TRBV2 and TRBJ1-3, with D tentatively TRBD1 (5 bases). V lost 2 bases to trimming and J lost 2 bases, with 7 bases between them. Germline loops: CDR1 SNHLY, CDR2 FYNNEI. CDR3 length: 14 amino acids. The CDR3 DNA sequence: TGTGCCAGCAGTGAATCGGGGGCTGGAAACACCATATATTTT. Translation: CASSESGAGNTIYF. Full variable domain (outside the CDR3, taken from reference TRBV2 and TRBJ1-3): EPEVTQTPSHQVTQMGQEVILRCVPISNHLYFYWYRQILGQKVEFLVSFYNNEISEKSEIFDDQFSVERPDGSNFTLKIRSTKLEDSAMYFCASSESGAGNTIYFGEGSWLTVV.

The CDR3 reads CASSQGTANNYGYTF. CDR3 nucleotide sequence: TGTGCCAGCAGCCAAGGGACAGCGAATAACTATGGCTACACCTTC. V and J are TRBV11-2 and TRBJ1-2; 7 positions match TRBD1. The CDR3 covers 15 residues. CDR1 is SGHAT and CDR2 is FQNNGV in the germline V gene. J was trimmed by 1 base and V by 5 bases; bases with no gene match: 7. The variable domain in full, with the rest retrieved from reference TRBV11-2 and TRBJ1-2, is EAGVAQSPRYKIIEKRQSVAFWCNPISGHATLYWYQQILGQGPKLLIQFQNNGVVDDSQLPKDRFSAERLKGVDSTLKIQPAKLEDSAVYLCASSQGTANNYGYTFGSGTRLTVV.

This chain connects TRBV5-6 to TRBJ2-6; 9 bases are a match to TRBD1. Trimming cost V 4 bases and J 8 bases; bases outside gene matches: 10. CDR3 length: 16 residues. Germline V gives CDR1 SGHDT, CDR2 YYEEEE. DNA for the CDR3: TGTGCCAGCAGCCGAGGACAGGGGCCCCCCTCCAACGTCCTGACTTTC. It translates to CASSRGQGPPSNVLTF.

V usage is TRBV9 and J usage is TRBJ2-3; TRBD1 is a possible D gene (5 bases). V was pared by 8 bases and J by 3 bases, with 22 bases between. CDR1 and CDR2 (germline): SGDLS, YYNGEE. The CDR3 runs 16 residues. The CDR3 DNA follows: TGTGCCAGTAAGGAAGACAGCTCCCCAGGGACAGATACGCAGTATTTT. Its protein product is CASKEDSSPGTDTQYF.

This sequence joins TRBV5-1 and TRBJ2-1, with 8 bases aligning to TRBD2. With V trimmed by 0 bases and J by 0 bases, 2 bases remained unmatched. The CDR3 spans 16 residues. The germline V gene has CDR1 SGHRS and CDR2 YFSETQ. CDR3 protein: CASSLDSGGSYNEQFF. CDR3 nucleotide sequence: TGCGCCAGCAGCTTGGACAGCGGGGGCTCCTACAATGAGCAGTTCTTC.

This clone was detected once. V gene TRBV6-1 combines with J gene TRBJ1-5; D remains ambiguous. Between the trimmed V and J ends, which lost 3 bases and 6 bases, there was a span of 12 bases. The CDR3 runs 14 residues. Germline V gene sequence: CDR1 MNHNS, CDR2 SASEGT. This CDR3 reads CASSDSSGFQPQHF. CDR3 sequence (DNA): TGTGCCAGCAGTGACTCAAGCGGATTTCAGCCCCAGCATTTT.

The rearrangement joins TRBV2 to TRBJ2-3, with TRBD2 identical over 8 bases. The junction had 6 bases not matched to a gene; V was cut back by 1 base and J by 6 bases. The CDR3 has 15 residues. Germline V gene lookup returns CDR1 SNHLY and CDR2 FYNNEI. Written as DNA, the CDR3 is TGTGCCAGCAGTGAAGGTCGGGGGGGTTGGGATACGCAGTATTTT. This gives the protein CASSEGRGGWDTQYF.

The chain combines TRBV9 with TRBJ1-2; D is uncertain. The germline gives CDR1 SGDLS, CDR2 YYNGEE. Between the trimmed V and J ends, which lost 4 bases and 4 bases, there was a span of 20 bases. The CDR3 has 16 amino acids. DNA for the CDR3: TGTGCCAGCAGCCCGGCCGGTGGAGGCCTAACCTATGGCTACACCTTC. Translation: CASSPAGGGLTYGYTF.

The chain is built from TRBV19 and TRBJ2-3; D might be TRBD1 (6 bases). The germline V gene has CDR1 LNHDA and CDR2 SQIVND (reference sequence). The CDR3 spans 12 residues. V was cut by 7 bases and J by 6 bases, with 11 bases left in between. In DNA, the CDR3 is TGTGCCAGTAAGAAAGGACAGGATACGCAGTATTTT. It is translated as CASKKGQDTQYF.

This sequence joins TRBV19 and TRBJ2-6; perhaps TRBD2 as D (7 bases). V was clipped by 8 bases and J by 3 bases, with 23 bases between them. The CDR3 contains 18 residues. Germline CDR1 and CDR2: LNHDA and SQIVND (reference sequence). CDR3 bases: TGTGCCAGTTCGATGAGGGGGGGCGCCCTTTATGGGGCCAACGTCCTGACTTTC. Translating gives CASSMRGGALYGANVLTF.

This clone was detected only a few times. The chain has TRBV5-1 and TRBJ1-2; no clear D gene. This CDR3 comprises 13 residues. Trimming pared 4 bases from V and 2 bases from J, leaving 9 bases between. Germline CDR1 and CDR2: SGHRS and YFSETQ. The CDR3 DNA reads TGCGCCAGCAGCCCCGCAAGCAACTATGGCTACACCTTC. It codes for CASSPASNYGYTF.

CDR3 nucleotides: TGTGCCAGCAGCGCCCGGACAGCACCACCTCCCTACGAGCAGTACTTC. Amino acid sequence: CASSARTAPPPYEQYF. The gene calls are TRBV5-4 and TRBJ2-7; D perhaps matches TRBD1 (6 bases). The CDR3 extends over 16 amino acids. V dropped 4 bases and J dropped 2 bases, with 19 bases sitting between them. Germline V CDR1 and CDR2: SGHNT, YYREEE (reference sequence).

The table lists this clone with a few counts. The chain is built from TRBV20-1 and TRBJ1-1; maybe TRBD1 (6 bases). V dropped 5 bases and J dropped 7 bases, with 11 bases sitting between them. The CDR3 totals 11 residues. The germline V gene has CDR1 DFQATT and CDR2 SNEGSKA (reference sequence). CDR3 nucleotide sequence: TGCAGTGCTCTCAAAGGGGGTGAAGCTTTCTTT. Its translation: CSALKGGEAFF.

This chain links TRBV6-5 with TRBJ1-5, with 7 bases aligning to TRBD1. The V gene end was trimmed by 6 bases and the J gene end by 11 bases; junction bases not matched to a gene: 13. Germline CDR1 and CDR2: MNHEY and SVGAGI. The CDR3 covers 14 residues. The CDR3 reads CASRPSDRSGSQHF. DNA for the CDR3: TGTGCCAGCAGACCTTCGGACAGGAGCGGGTCCCAGCATTTT.

This chain connects TRBV6-5 to TRBJ2-3, with D unresolved. CDR1 MNHEY and CDR2 SVGAGI come from the germline V gene. V lost 10 bases, J lost 5 bases, and 7 bases lay in between. The CDR3 has 10 amino acids. The CDR3 region has the DNA TGTGCCACCCGACTAGATACGCAGTATTTT. Translated, it gives CATRLDTQYF.

The V gene is TRBV5-1, the J gene TRBJ1-1; weak D call: TRBD1 (5 bases). The V end was cut by 1 base, the J end by 5 bases, with 24 bases between. There are 18 residues in the CDR3. In germline, CDR1 is SGHRS, CDR2 YFSETQ. CDR3 sequence: CASSLIGAFQGEGTEAFF. CDR3 nucleotide sequence: TGCGCCAGCAGCTTGATAGGGGCCTTTCAAGGGGAGGGGACTGAAGCTTTCTTT.

This clone occurred once. J is TRBJ2-3 and V is TRBV4-2; the match to TRBD2 covers 12 bases. The length of the CDR3 is 17 residues. Germline assignment: CDR1 LGHNA and CDR2 YNFKEQ. J was trimmed by 4 bases and V by 0 bases; bases with no gene match: 5. CDR3 sequence: CASSQDGTSGGSDTQYF. In nucleotides, the CDR3 is TGTGCCAGCAGCCAAGATGGCACTAGCGGGGGGTCAGATACGCAGTATTTT.

The rearrangement links TRBV2 to TRBJ1-5; 8 bases fit TRBD1. V lost 11 bases, J lost 0 bases, and 6 bases stayed unmatched. Germline assignment: CDR1 SNHLY and CDR2 FYNNEI. The CDR3 covers 14 residues. CDR3 protein: CAAGTGVSNQPQHF. The CDR3 nucleotides are TGTGCCGCGGGGACAGGAGTTAGCAATCAGCCCCAGCATTTT.

J is TRBJ2-1 and V is TRBV7-8; TRBD2 aligns across 12 bases. Germline V CDR1 and CDR2: SGHVS, FQNEAQ. The V segment lost 2 bases and the J segment 9 bases; nucleotides outside the gene matches: 23. This CDR3 has 21 amino acids. In DNA form, the CDR3 reads TGTGCCAGCAGCTTAATGGGCCGACAGGGAATCCTAGCGGGGGGGCAGGTTGAGCAGTTCTTC. The encoded protein is CASSLMGRQGILAGGQVEQFF.

The gene calls are TRBV5-1 and TRBJ2-7; D is unclear. The CDR3 sequence is 13 residues long. The germline gives CDR1 SGHRS, CDR2 YFSETQ. V was cut by 0 bases and J by 6 bases, with 10 bases left in between. CDR3 sequence: CASSLVSVAEQYF. CDR3 in DNA: TGCGCCAGCAGCTTGGTATCAGTTGCCGAGCAGTACTTC.

This chain connects TRBV4-1 to TRBJ1-5; possibly TRBD1 for D (6 bases). In germline, CDR1 is MGHRA, CDR2 YSYEKL. This CDR3 has 19 amino acids. Trimming stripped 2 bases from V and 0 bases from J, with 20 bases between. CDR3 sequence: CASSQIRGPGAYSNQPQHF. In DNA, the CDR3 is TGCGCCAGCAGCCAAATTCGGGGCCCAGGGGCGTATAGCAATCAGCCCCAGCATTTT.

This clone was seen a handful of times. V usage is TRBV27 and J usage is TRBJ1-6, with 9 bases identical to TRBD1. CDR1 MNHEY and CDR2 SMNVEV come from the germline V gene (reference sequence). With 2 bases clipped from V and 7 bases from J, the junction kept 0 bases outside the gene matches. The CDR3 extends over 14 amino acids. CDR3 sequence reads: CASSLGTGNSPLHF. In DNA, the CDR3 is TGTGCCAGCAGTTTAGGGACAGGGAATTCACCCCTCCACTTT.

This clone has a handful of counts. V usage is TRBV5-4 and J usage is TRBJ2-5; 9 nucleotides agree with TRBD2. The CDR3 is made up of 13 amino acids. Unmatched junction bases numbered 7, after V lost 7 bases and J lost 6 bases. Germline CDR1 reads SGHNT; CDR2 reads YYREEE (reference sequence). The CDR3 reads CASGLAGEQTQYF. CDR3 coding DNA: TGTGCCAGCGGGTTAGCGGGGGAACAGACCCAGTACTTC.

The chain joins TRBV5-1 to TRBJ2-1, with D maybe TRBD1 (5 bases). CDR3 length: 12 amino acids. Germline loops: CDR1 SGHRS, CDR2 YFSETQ. Trimming removed 4 bases from V and 3 bases from J, with 5 bases in between. This CDR3 reads CASSDSYNEQFF. The DNA of the CDR3 is TGCGCCAGCAGCGACAGCTACAATGAGCAGTTCTTC.